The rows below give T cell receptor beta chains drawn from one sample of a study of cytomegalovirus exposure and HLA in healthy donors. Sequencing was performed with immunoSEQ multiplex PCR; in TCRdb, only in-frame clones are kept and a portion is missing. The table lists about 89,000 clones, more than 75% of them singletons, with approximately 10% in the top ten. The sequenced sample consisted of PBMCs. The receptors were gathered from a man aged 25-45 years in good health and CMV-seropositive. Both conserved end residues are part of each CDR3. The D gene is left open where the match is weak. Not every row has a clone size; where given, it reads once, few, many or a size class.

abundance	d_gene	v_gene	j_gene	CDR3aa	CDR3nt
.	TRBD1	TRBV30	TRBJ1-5	CAWSRQGNQPQHF	TGTGCCTGGAGTAGACAGGGTAATCAGCCCCAGCATTTT
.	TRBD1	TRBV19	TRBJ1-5	CASSFRTGNSNQPQHF	TGTGCCAGTAGTTTTCGGACAGGTAACAGCAATCAGCCCCAGCATTTT
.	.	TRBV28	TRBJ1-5	CASSRGTGISNQPQHF	TGTGCCAGCAGTCGTGGCACAGGGATTAGCAATCAGCCCCAGCATTTT
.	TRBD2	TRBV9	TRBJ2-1	CASSAGGVAPYNEQFF	TGTGCCAGCAGCGCGGGAGGGGTGGCGCCCTACAATGAGCAGTTCTTC
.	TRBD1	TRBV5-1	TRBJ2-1	CASSPGTADNEQFF	TGCGCCAGCAGCCCGGGGACAGCGGACAATGAGCAGTTCTTC
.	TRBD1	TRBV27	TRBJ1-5	CASSLAGGHGNQPQHF	TGTGCCAGCAGTTTGGCAGGGGGTCATGGCAATCAGCCCCAGCATTTT
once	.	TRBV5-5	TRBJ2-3	CASSLGYGDTQYF	TGTGCCAGCAGCTTGGGGTACGGGGATACGCAGTATTTT
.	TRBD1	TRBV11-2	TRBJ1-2	CASSPGDRGSSGYTF	TGTGCCAGCAGCCCAGGGGACAGGGGTTCGTCGGGCTACACCTTC
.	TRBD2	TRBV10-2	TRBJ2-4	CASIGLAGKNIQYF	TGCGCCAGCATCGGACTAGCGGGAAAAAACATTCAGTACTTC
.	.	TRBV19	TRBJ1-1	CASSIALPGQNTEAFF	TGTGCCAGTAGTATAGCCCTGCCGGGACAGAACACTGAAGCTTTCTTT
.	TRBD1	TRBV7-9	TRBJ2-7	CASSASGQGVREQYF	TGTGCCAGCAGCGCCTCGGGACAGGGGGTTCGCGAGCAGTACTTC
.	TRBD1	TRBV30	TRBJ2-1	CAWSRQGRGTGFF	TGTGCCTGGAGTCGACAGGGTAGGGGGACAGGGTTCTTC
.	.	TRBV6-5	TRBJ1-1	CASSYQGREAFF	TGTGCCAGCAGTTATCAGGGGCGTGAAGCTTTCTTT
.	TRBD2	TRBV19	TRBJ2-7	CASSKRESYEQYF	TGTGCCAGTAGTAAGCGGGAGTCTTACGAGCAGTACTTC
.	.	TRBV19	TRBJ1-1	CASSMEAATEAFF	TGTGCCAGTAGTATGGAGGCCGCGACTGAAGCTTTCTTT
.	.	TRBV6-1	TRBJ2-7	CASSSSVGYEQYF	TGTGCCAGCAGTTCTAGCGTTGGGTACGAGCAGTACTTC
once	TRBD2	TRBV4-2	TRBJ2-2	CASSQETSGSIGELFF	TGTGCCAGCAGCCAAGAGACTAGCGGGAGCATCGGGGAGCTGTTTTTT
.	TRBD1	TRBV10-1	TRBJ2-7	CASRVGQGAGEQYF	TGCGCCAGCAGGGTAGGACAGGGGGCAGGTGAGCAGTACTTC
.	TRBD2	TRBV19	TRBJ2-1	CATTPSGAYNEQFF	TGTGCCACCACCCCTAGCGGGGCCTACAATGAGCAGTTCTTC
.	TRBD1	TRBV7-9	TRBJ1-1	CASSLVGTGGMNTEAFF	TGTGCCAGCAGCTTAGTTGGGACAGGTGGCATGAACACTGAAGCTTTCTTT
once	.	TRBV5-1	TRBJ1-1	CASSLQGRNTEAFF	TGCGCCAGCAGCTTGCAGGGCAGGAACACTGAAGCTTTCTTT
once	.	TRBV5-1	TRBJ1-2	CASSLEEAYGYTF	TGCGCCAGCAGCTTGGAGGAGGCCTATGGCTACACCTTC
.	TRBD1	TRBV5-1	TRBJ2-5	CASSLGAGGLLQETQYF	TGCGCCAGCAGCTTGGGGGCAGGGGGCCTACTCCAAGAGACCCAGTACTTC
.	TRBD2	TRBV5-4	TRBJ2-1	CASSLASGSSEQFF	TGTGCCAGCAGCTTGGCTAGCGGGAGCTCTGAGCAGTTCTTC
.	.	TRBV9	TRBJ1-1	CASSVDGGRTEAFF	TGTGCCAGCAGCGTAGACGGAGGGAGGACTGAAGCTTTCTTT
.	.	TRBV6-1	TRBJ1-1	CASSEEGGGGVEAFF	TGTGCCAGCAGTGAAGAGGGTGGGGGGGGCGTTGAAGCTTTCTTT
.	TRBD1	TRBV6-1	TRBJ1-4	CASRGQGGKLFF	TGTGCCAGCAGGGGACAGGGAGGAAAACTGTTTTTT
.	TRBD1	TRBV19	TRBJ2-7	CASSIGTGRSYEQYF	TGTGCCAGTAGTATTGGGACAGGGAGGTCCTACGAGCAGTACTTC
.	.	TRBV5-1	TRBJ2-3	CASSPSDRGFTDTQYF	TGCGCCAGCAGCCCCTCAGATCGGGGTTTCACAGATACGCAGTATTTT
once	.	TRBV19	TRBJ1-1	CASTKEGRNTEAFF	TGTGCCAGTACCAAGGAGGGCAGGAACACTGAAGCTTTCTTT
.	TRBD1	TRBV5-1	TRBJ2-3	CASSRTGATDTQYF	TGCGCCAGCAGCCGGACAGGGGCCACAGATACGCAGTATTTT
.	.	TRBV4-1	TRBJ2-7	CASSQVWGSSYEQYF	TGCGCCAGCAGCCAAGTTTGGGGCAGTTCCTACGAGCAGTACTTC
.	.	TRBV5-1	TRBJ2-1	CASNADSAEQFF	TGCGCCAGCAACGCGGACAGTGCTGAGCAGTTCTTC
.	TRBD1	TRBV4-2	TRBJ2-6	CASSLDRSSGANVLTF	TGTGCCAGCAGCCTGGACAGGAGCTCTGGGGCCAACGTCCTGACTTTC
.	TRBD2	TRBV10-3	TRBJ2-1	CAISGAGTSGSVREQFF	TGTGCCATCAGTGGGGCCGGGACTAGCGGGAGTGTGAGGGAGCAGTTCTTC
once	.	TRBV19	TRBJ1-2	CASRKNSGLYGYGYTF	TGTGCCAGTAGGAAGAATTCGGGACTCTACGGCTATGGCTACACCTTC
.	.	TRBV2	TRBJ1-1	CASSVTGPEAFF	TGTGCCAGCAGTGTAACAGGGCCTGAAGCTTTCTTT
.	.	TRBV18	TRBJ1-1	CASSPGGVGREAFF	TGTGCCAGCTCTCCGGGGGGGGTAGGGCGTGAAGCTTTCTTT
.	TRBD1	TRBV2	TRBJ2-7	CASTVTGVHEQYF	TGTGCCAGCACCGTGACAGGGGTCCACGAGCAGTACTTC
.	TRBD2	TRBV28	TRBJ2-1	CASRWGSESGSSSYNEQFF	TGTGCCAGCAGATGGGGATCGGAGAGCGGGAGTTCGTCCTACAATGAGCAGTTCTTC
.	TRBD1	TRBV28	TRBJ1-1	CASLPTGGAGTEAFF	TGTGCCAGCTTACCGACAGGGGGCGCGGGCACTGAAGCTTTCTTT
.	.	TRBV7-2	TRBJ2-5	CASSFFSRETQYF	TGTGCCAGCAGCTTCTTTTCGCGAGAGACCCAGTACTTC
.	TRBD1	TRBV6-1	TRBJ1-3	CASSEAQTGQSYSGNTIYF	TGTGCCAGCAGTGAGGCACAAACGGGACAGAGTTACTCTGGAAACACCATATATTTT
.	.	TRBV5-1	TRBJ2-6	CASSLQVSGANVLTF	TGCGCCAGCAGCTTACAGGTCTCTGGGGCCAACGTCCTGACTTTC
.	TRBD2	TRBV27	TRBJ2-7	CASSRTPWTSGRIYEQYF	TGTGCCAGCAGTCGGACCCCTTGGACTAGCGGGAGGATCTACGAGCAGTACTTC
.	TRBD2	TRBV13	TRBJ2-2	CASSLWGLAGNTGELFF	TGTGCCAGCAGCTTATGGGGACTAGCGGGTAACACCGGGGAGCTGTTTTTT
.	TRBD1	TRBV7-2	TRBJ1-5	CASSRAGTGNQPQHF	TGTGCCAGCAGCCGCGCCGGGACAGGGAATCAGCCCCAGCATTTT
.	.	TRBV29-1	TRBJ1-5	CSAREGNQPQHF	TGCAGCGCCCGGGAGGGAAATCAGCCCCAGCATTTT
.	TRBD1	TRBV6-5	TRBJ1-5	CASRDRGRGQPQHF	TGTGCCAGCAGGGACAGGGGAAGGGGTCAGCCCCAGCATTTT
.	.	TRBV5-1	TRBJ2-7	CASRLGGYEQYF	TGCGCCAGCAGACTGGGGGGCTACGAGCAGTACTTC
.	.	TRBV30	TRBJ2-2	CAWSWGPGAGELFF	TGTGCCTGGAGCTGGGGTCCCGGGGCCGGGGAGCTGTTTTTT
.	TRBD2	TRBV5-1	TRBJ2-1	CASSLATLRTRDNEQFF	TGCGCCAGCAGCTTGGCCACTCTCCGGACTAGAGACAATGAGCAGTTCTTC
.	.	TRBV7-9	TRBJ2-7	CASSLGQSSSYEQYF	TGTGCCAGCAGCTTAGGACAGTCCAGCTCCTACGAGCAGTACTTC
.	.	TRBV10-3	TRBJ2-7	CASRDTSPYEQYF	TGTGCCAGCCGGGACACCTCCCCCTACGAGCAGTACTTC
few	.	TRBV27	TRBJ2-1	CASSLSEGQYNEQFF	TGTGCCAGCAGTTTAAGCGAGGGCCAATACAATGAGCAGTTCTTC